This T cell receptor (beta chain) emerged from a study of human T cells and chemical hapten exposure. The wider study: Throughout the roughly 26-week study, diphenylcyclopropenone was applied weekly to the patients' scalps. How much TCR each sample yielded varied, mostly because pooled library volumes differed slightly. Patients, mostly women, had alopecia areata, alopecia totalis or alopecia universalis.

TCRdb re-called the RACE reads through MiXCR, storing one row per CDR3 protein. The data hold about 81,000 distinct CDR3 sequences, with under 9% observed a single time. Whole-study findings and limits: The donor cohort had alopecia, so its immune response may not match that of healthy people.

Time point reported: patch test 1, 2 weeks after DPC sensitization. Treatment: therapeutic diphenylcyclopropenone sensitization with weekly scalp DPC. As regards this clonotype: The antigen is undetermined.

The TCR sequence derives from a young woman with alopecia areata. Some clones in this sample may be carry-over from other donors' samples. The source material was whole blood, sampled in connection with sensitization to the hapten diphenylcyclopropenone (DPC).

Here the CDR3 reads CASSIQENTGELFF. The CDR3 DNA reads TGTGCCAGCAGCATCCAGGAGAACACCGGGGAGCTGTTTTTT. J is TRBJ2-2 and V is TRBV7-2, with D uncertain. The CDR3 runs 14 residues. Deletions cut 5 bases from V and 1 base from J, with 8 bases between. The germline V gene encodes CDR1 SGHTA and CDR2 FQGNSA.